Described below is a single T cell receptor beta chain sequence and its context. The authors' processing: Estimated nucleated cell counts came from reference gene primer amplification. The protocol was immunoSEQ multiplex PCR, while the TCRdb copy is restricted to in-frame clones and leaves out a portion. The V and J calls and clone size were taken over from that table, and D and trimming were inferred from the DNA. The table shows 490,000 or so clones, with more than 85% occurring only once. The data stem from a study of blood T cell repertoires in COVID-19. This CDR3 region has 15 residues. Germline V gene sequence: CDR1 LGHNA, CDR2 YNFKEQ. Trimming left V 5 bases short and J 0 bases short, with 12 bases between. Cohorts were based on clinical histories the participants reported.

This clonotype was sampled from a woman aged 55 to 70 who had recovered from COVID-19. The chain has TRBV4-2 and TRBJ2-3, with TRBD1 as a possible D gene (6 bases). The specimen was PBMCs or T cells enriched from blood (not recorded which). CDR3 coding DNA: TGTGCCAGCAGCTACCCGACAGGTAGCACAGATACGCAGTATTTT. Its translation: CASSYPTGSTDTQYF.